This T cell receptor beta chain stems from a study of blood T cell repertoires in COVID-19. Trimming removed 0 bases at V and 0 bases at J, with 12 bases between. The CDR3 sequence is 16 residues long. CDR1 and CDR2 from the germline V gene are GTSNPN and SVGIG (reference sequence). Method: immunoSEQ multiplex PCR; TCRdb's copy keeps in-frame clones and lacks some. The sample yields 90,000 to 130,000 clones, roughly 81% seen once. The TCR comes from a man aged 35 to 55 with acute or convalescent COVID-19. V gene TRBV30 combines with J gene TRBJ2-1; possible D gene TRBD1, 6 bases. Sample: peripheral blood. The CDR3 region is CAWSVRRGTSYNEQFF. The CDR3 region has the DNA TGTGCCTGGAGTGTACGTAGGGGGACCTCCTACAATGAGCAGTTCTTC.